This T cell receptor beta chain is from a study of T cell responses to AZD1222 COVID-19 vaccine. Study details: It was second doses at about 4 or about 12 weeks that were pooled. General observations from the study: Seropositivity was recorded at baseline in only a handful of AZD1222 recipients. A reported finding is that nearly half of spike-specific TCRs target unmutated variant regions. Clonal diversity was possibly underestimated; the donors were predominantly white British and more often female.

Worth noting for this clone: Its antigen is unknown.

TCRdb's copy holds only in-frame clones and misses some; the assay was immunoSEQ multiplex PCR. The sample has 120,000 to 150,000 clones, around 91% seen once. From germline, CDR1 is LNHDA and CDR2 SQIVND (reference sequence). Trimming took 9 bases from V and 3 from J, leaving 23 bases between them. This CDR3 region has 16 residues. V usage is TRBV19 and J usage is TRBJ1-1; D possibly corresponds to TRBD1 (6 bases). This TCR was sampled from an adult in good health. The starting material was peripheral blood, obtained on day 0 of AZD1222 vaccination. In DNA form, the CDR3 reads TGTGCCAGCCTTCGGACAGACTTCCAATATTACACTGAAGCTTTCTTT. Amino acid sequence: CASLRTDFQYYTEAFF.